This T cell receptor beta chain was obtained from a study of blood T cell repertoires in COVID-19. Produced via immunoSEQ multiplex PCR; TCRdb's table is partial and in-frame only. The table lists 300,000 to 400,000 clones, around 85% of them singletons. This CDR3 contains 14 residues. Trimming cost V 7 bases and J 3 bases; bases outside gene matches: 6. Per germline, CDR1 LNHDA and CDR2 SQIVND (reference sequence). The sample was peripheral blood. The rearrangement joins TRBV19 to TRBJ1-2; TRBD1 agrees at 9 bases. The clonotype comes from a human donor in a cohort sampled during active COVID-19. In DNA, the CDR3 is TGTGCCAGTAAACGACAGGGGGTCTACTATGGCTACACCTTC. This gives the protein CASKRQGVYYGYTF.